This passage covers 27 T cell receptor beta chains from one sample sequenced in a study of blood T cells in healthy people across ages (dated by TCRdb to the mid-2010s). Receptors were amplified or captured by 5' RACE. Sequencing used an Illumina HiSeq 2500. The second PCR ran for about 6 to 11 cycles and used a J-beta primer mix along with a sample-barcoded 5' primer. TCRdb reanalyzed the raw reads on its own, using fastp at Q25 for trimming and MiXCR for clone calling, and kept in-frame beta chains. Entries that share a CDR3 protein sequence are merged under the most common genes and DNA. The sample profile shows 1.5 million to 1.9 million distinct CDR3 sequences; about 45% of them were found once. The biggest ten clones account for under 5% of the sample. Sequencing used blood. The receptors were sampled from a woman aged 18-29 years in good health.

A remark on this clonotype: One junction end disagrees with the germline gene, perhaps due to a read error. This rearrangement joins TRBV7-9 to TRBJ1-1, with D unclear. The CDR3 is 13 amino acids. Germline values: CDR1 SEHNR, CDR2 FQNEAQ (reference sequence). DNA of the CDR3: TGTGCCAGCAGCTTAGAAGACCTTTCTGAGGCTTTCTTT. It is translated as CASSLEDLSEAFF.

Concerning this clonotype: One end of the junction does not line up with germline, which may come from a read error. CDR3 coding DNA: TGCACCAGCAGCTTAGAACGAAACTACGAGCAGTACTTC. Its protein product is CTSSLERNYEQYF. The chain links TRBV4-3 to TRBJ2-7, with no clear D. Germline CDR1 is LGHNA and CDR2 is YSLEER. This CDR3 contains 13 residues.

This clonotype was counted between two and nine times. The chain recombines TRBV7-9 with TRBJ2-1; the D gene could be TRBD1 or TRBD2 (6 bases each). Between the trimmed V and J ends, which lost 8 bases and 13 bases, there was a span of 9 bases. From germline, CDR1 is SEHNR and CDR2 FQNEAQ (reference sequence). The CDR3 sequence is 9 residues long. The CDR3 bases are TGTGCCAGCGGGGGGCAACAGTTCTTC. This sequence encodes CASGGQQFF.

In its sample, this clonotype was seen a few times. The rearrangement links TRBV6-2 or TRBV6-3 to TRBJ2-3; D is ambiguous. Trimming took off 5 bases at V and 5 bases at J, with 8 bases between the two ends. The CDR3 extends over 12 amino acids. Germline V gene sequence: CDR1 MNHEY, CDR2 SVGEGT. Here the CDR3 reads CASSTRKDTQYF. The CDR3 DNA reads TGTGCCAGCAGTACAAGAAAAGATACGCAGTATTTT.

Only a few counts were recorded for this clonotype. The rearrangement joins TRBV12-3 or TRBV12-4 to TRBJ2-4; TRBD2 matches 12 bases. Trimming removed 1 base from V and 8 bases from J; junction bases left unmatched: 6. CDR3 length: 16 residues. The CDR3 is CASSLGLAGAPDIQYF. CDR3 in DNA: TGTGCCAGCAGTTTAGGACTAGCGGGAGCTCCGGACATTCAGTACTTC.

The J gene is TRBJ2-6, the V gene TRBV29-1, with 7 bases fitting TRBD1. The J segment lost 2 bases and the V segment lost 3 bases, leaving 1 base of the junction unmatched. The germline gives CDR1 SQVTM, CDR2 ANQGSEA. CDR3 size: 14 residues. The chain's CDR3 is CSVDTGAGANVLTF. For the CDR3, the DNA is TGCAGCGTTGATACAGGGGCTGGGGCCAACGTCCTGACTTTC.

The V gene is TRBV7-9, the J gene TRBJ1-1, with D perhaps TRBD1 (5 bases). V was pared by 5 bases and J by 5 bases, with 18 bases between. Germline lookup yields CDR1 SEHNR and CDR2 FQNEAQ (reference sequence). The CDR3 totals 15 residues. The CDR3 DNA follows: TGTGCCAGCAGCCCACGGGGGATTGGGGTTACTGAAGCTTTCTTT. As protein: CASSPRGIGVTEAFF.

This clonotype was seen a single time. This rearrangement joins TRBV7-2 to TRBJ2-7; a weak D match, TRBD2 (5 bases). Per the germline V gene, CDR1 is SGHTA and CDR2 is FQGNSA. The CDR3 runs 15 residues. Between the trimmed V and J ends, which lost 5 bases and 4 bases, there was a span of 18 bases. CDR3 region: CASSLILGRTYEQYF. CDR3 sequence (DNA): TGTGCCAGCAGCCTTATCCTTGGCAGGACTTACGAGCAGTACTTC.

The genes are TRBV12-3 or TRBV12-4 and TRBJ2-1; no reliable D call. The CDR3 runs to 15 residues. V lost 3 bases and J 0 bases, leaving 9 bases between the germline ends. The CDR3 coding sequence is TGTGCCAGCAGTTTTTCGGCATACTCCTACAATGAGCAGTTCTTC. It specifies CASSFSAYSYNEQFF.

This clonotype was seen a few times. The CDR3 nucleotides are TGTGCCAGCAGTTCCCGGTTGACGGACAATGAGCAGTTCTTC. This gives the protein CASSSRLTDNEQFF. The J gene is TRBJ2-1, the V gene TRBV6-2 or TRBV6-3; D is unresolved. Trimming shortened V by 4 bases and J by 5 bases, and 12 bases separated the two germline ends. CDR3 length: 14 amino acids. The germline gives CDR1 MNHEY, CDR2 SVGEGT.

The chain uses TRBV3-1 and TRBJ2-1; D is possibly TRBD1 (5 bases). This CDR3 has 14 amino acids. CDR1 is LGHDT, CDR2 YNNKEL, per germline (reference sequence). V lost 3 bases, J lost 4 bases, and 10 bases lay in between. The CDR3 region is CASSHMQGYNEQFF. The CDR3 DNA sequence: TGTGCCAGCAGCCACATGCAGGGATACAATGAGCAGTTCTTC.

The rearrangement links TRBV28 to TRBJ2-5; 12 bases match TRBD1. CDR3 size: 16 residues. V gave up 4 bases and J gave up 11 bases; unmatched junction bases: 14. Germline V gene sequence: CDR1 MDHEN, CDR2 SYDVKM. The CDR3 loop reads CASSYPKGTGGFEQYF. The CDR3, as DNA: TGTGCCAGCAGTTACCCGAAAGGGACAGGGGGCTTTGAGCAGTACTTC.

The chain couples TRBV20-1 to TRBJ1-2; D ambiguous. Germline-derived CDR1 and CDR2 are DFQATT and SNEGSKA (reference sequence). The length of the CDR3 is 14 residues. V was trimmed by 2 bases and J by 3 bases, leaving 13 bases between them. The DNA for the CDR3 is TGCAGTGCTAGAATTCCAGAGGATTACTATGGCTACACCTTC. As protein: CSARIPEDYYGYTF.

The CDR3 reads CASSYSRGAGGYEQFF. Written as DNA, the CDR3 is TGTGCCAGCAGTTACTCTCGGGGGGCAGGGGGCTACGAGCAGTTCTTC. The V gene is TRBV6-5, the J gene TRBJ2-1, with D perhaps matching TRBD1 (8 bases). The germline gives CDR1 MNHEY, CDR2 SVGAGI. V was pared by 0 bases and J by 10 bases, with 19 bases between. The CDR3 contains 16 residues.

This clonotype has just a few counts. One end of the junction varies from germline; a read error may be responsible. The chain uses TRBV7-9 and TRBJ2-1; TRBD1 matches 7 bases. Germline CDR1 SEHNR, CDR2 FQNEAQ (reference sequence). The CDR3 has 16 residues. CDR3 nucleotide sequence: TGTGCCAGCAGCTTAACAGGGGCCGTTTCCTACAACGAGCAGTTCTTC. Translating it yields CASSLTGAVSYNEQFF.

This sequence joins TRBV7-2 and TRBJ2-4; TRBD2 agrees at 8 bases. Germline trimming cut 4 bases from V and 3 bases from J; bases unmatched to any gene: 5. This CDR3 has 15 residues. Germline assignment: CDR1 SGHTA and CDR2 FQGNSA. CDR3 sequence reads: CASSSTGTSKNIQYF. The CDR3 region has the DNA TGTGCCAGCAGCTCCACCGGGACTAGCAAAAACATTCAGTACTTC.

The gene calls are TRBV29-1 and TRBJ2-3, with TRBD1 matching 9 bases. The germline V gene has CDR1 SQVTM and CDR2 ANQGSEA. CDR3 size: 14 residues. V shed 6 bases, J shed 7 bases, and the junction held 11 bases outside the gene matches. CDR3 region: CSVGQGKTGNTQYF. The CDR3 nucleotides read TGCAGCGTCGGACAGGGGAAGACGGGTAATACGCAGTATTTT.

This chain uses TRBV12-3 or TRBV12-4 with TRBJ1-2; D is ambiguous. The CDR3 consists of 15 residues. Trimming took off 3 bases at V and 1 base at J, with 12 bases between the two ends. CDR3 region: CASSFRARSNYGYTF. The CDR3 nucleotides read TGTGCCAGCAGTTTTAGGGCACGGAGTAACTATGGCTACACCTTC.

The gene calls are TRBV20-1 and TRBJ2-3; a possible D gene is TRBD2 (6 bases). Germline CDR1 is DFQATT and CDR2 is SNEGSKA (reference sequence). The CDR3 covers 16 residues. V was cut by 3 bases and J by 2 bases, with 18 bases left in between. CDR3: CSARVRASEYTDTQYF. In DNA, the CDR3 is TGCAGTGCTAGGGTGCGGGCTAGCGAGTACACAGATACGCAGTATTTT.

The CDR3 nucleotides are TGCGCCAGCAGCTTGAGTGTGGGGAAGAACACTGAAGCTTTCTTT. This sequence encodes CASSLSVGKNTEAFF. The chain combines TRBV5-1 with TRBJ1-1; D uncertain. Deletions cut 1 base from V and 1 base from J, with 11 bases between. The CDR3 length is 15 residues. Germline CDR1 SGHRS, CDR2 YFSETQ.

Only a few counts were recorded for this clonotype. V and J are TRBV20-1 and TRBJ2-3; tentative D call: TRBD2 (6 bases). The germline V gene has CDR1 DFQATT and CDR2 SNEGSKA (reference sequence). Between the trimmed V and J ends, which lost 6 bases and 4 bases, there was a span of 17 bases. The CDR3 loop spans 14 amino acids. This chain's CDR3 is CSAGWGRTSDTQYF. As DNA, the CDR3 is TGCAGTGCCGGATGGGGGAGGACGTCAGATACGCAGTATTTT.

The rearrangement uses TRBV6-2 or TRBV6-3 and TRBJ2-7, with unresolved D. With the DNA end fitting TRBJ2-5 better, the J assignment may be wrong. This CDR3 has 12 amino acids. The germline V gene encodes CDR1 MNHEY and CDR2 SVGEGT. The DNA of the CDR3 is TGTGCCAGCAGTTACCACGTTGGGACCCAGTACTTC. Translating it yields CASSYHVGTQYF.

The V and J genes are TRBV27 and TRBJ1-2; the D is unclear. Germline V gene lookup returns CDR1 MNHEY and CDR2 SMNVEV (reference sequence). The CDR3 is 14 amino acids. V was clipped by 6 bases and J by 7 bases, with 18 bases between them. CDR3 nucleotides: TGTGCCAGCAGCTACTCTCGGCAGGTGCCTGGCTACACCTTC. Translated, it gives CASSYSRQVPGYTF.

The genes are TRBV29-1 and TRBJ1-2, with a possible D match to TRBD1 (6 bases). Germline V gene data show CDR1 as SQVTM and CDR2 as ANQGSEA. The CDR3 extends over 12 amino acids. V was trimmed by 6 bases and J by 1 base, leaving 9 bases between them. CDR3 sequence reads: CSVDSYNYGYTF. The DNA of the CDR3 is TGCAGCGTGGACAGCTATAACTATGGCTACACCTTC.

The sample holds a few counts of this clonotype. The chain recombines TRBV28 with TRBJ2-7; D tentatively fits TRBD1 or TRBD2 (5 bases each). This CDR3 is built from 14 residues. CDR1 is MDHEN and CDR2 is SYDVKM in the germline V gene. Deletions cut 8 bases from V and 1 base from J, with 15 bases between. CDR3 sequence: CASLGDLRSYEQYF. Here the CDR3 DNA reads TGTGCCAGCCTTGGGGACCTCCGTTCCTACGAGCAGTACTTC.

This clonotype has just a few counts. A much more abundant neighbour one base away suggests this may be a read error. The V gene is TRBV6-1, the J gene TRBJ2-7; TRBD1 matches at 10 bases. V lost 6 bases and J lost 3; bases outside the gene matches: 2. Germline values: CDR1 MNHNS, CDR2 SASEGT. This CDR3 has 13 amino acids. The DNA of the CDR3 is TGTGCCAGCAGGTGGACAGGGGGCTACGAGCAGTACTTC. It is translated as CASRWTGGYEQYF.

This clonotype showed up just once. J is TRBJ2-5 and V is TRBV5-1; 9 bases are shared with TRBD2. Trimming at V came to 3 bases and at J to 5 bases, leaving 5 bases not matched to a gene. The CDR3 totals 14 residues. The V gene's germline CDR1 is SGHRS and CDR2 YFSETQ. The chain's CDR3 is CASSYVAGDETQYF. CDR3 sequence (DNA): TGCGCCAGCAGCTATGTAGCGGGGGATGAGACCCAGTACTTC.